The 5 T cell receptor beta chains presented below share a single source sample, sequenced in a study of shared clonotypes between healthy human individuals. Profiling relied on immunoSEQ multiplex PCR, and the TCRdb table lists in-frame clones only, not all of them. The sample lists 2 million to 3 million clones; roughly 93% were seen once. Sequenced: naive CD4+ T cells from PBMCs. Subset noted: CD45RA+ positively selected. These receptors were collected from a young man in good health. Some clones in this sample may be carry-over from other donors' samples.

The V call is TRBV28, the J call TRBJ1-1, with D unclear. Germline lookup yields CDR1 MDHEN and CDR2 SYDVKM. The CDR3 is 12 amino acids. V lost 2 bases to trimming and J lost 3 bases, with 4 bases between them. The CDR3 nucleotides are TGTGCCAGCAGTTTAAAGGACACTGAAGCTTTCTTT. Its translation: CASSLKDTEAFF.

This rearrangement joins TRBV5-4 to TRBJ1-1; TRBD1 is a possible D gene (5 bases). The ends were cut back, 1 base at V and 4 bases at J, with 20 bases in the middle. The CDR3 is made up of 17 amino acids. Germline CDR1 is SGHNT and CDR2 is YYREEE (reference sequence). CDR3 in DNA: TGTGCCAGCAGCTTGCGGCAGGGCCGGGTCCTCGGCACTGAAGCTTTCTTT. As protein: CASSLRQGRVLGTEAFF.

The genes are TRBV5-4 and TRBJ2-4, with TRBD2 matching over 8 bases. Germline CDR1 is SGHNT and CDR2 is YYREEE (reference sequence). There are 15 residues in the CDR3. J was trimmed by 8 bases and V by 3 bases; bases with no gene match: 10. The CDR3 loop reads CASSSKDGRGDIQYF. In nucleotides, the CDR3 is TGTGCCAGCAGCTCGAAAGACGGGCGGGGGGACATTCAGTACTTC.

This clone was seen a handful of times. This chain uses TRBV19 with TRBJ1-5; D is unresolved. Germline CDR1 LNHDA, CDR2 SQIVND (reference sequence). This CDR3 comprises 13 residues. Trimming pared 4 bases from V and 2 bases from J, leaving 6 bases between. The CDR3 region is CASSRLGNQPQHF. CDR3 nucleotides: TGTGCCAGTAGTAGGCTGGGCAATCAGCCCCAGCATTTT.

The rearrangement joins TRBV7-2 to TRBJ2-3; 7 nucleotides agree with TRBD2. The CDR3 consists of 17 residues. J gave up 2 bases and V 5 bases, and 13 bases lay outside the gene matches. The germline V gene has CDR1 SGHTA and CDR2 FQGNSA. DNA for the CDR3: TGTGCCAGCAGCCCCCGGCGGAGAGGGAGGGCCACAGATACGCAGTATTTT. Translation: CASSPRRRGRATDTQYF.